A single T cell receptor (beta chain) is shown here with its context. No antigen is known for it. The sample is drawn from a study of T cell responses to AZD1222 COVID-19 vaccine. Turning to the study itself: The study pooled second doses at about 4 or about 12 weeks. Study-level findings and limits: Seropositive AZD1222 recipients at baseline numbered only five or six. Mostly white British, mostly female donors; authors suggested clonal diversity may be underestimated. No day 14 peak samples; only post-peak repertoires were characterized.

This CDR3 comprises 15 residues. V lost 4 bases to trimming and J lost 4 bases; unmatched junction nucleotides: 4. Germline CDR1 and CDR2: SNHLY and FYNNEI. Clones were read by immunoSEQ multiplex PCR, and TCRdb kept only the in-frame ones, dropping some. The data show 90,000 to 150,000 clones, under 90% seen once. The receptor was derived from an adult in good health. The rearrangement joins TRBV2 to TRBJ1-5; 10 bases map to TRBD1. The source was peripheral blood, collected on day 0 of AZD1222 vaccination. CDR3 in DNA: TGTGCCAGCAGTGGACAGGGGGCGGAAAATCAGCCCCAGCATTTT. Amino acid sequence: CASSGQGAENQPQHF.